Listed below are T cell receptor beta chains from one sample, sequenced in a study of blood T cells in healthy people across ages. TCRdb used MiXCR to reprocess the 5' RACE reads, holding one entry per CDR3 protein. The repertoire holds about 290,000 distinct CDR3 sequences, with 27% as singletons. The sequenced material came from blood. These receptors all stem from a woman between 70 and 85 years old in good health. CDR3s leave out the opening cysteine and the closing phenylalanine or tryptophan.

j_gene: NA
v_gene: TRBV5-1
CDR3aa: ASSSGTSVYNEQF

j_gene: TRBJ1-2
v_gene: TRBV27
CDR3aa: ASSPRLNNYGYT

j_gene: TRBJ2-3
v_gene: TRBV10-3
CDR3aa: AIAWGRESTDTQY

j_gene: TRBJ2-1
v_gene: TRBV3-1
CDR3aa: ASSHWGLYNEQF

j_gene: TRBJ2-7
v_gene: TRBV7-9
CDR3aa: ASSLDTVGSYEQY

j_gene: TRBJ2-7
v_gene: TRBV10-3
CDR3aa: AISEGLAFYEQY

j_gene: NA
v_gene: TRBV29-1
CDR3aa: SVGAGEETQY

j_gene: TRBJ2-6
v_gene: TRBV7-9
CDR3aa: ASSSGDMSVRSGANVLT

j_gene: TRBJ2-4
v_gene: TRBV12-3/TRBV12-4
CDR3aa: ASRRTGDANIQY

j_gene: TRBJ2-1
v_gene: TRBV7-2
CDR3aa: ASSLAGTSYNEQF

j_gene: TRBJ1-6
v_gene: TRBV20-1
CDR3aa: SAGQGGNLNSPLH

j_gene: TRBJ2-7
v_gene: TRBV18
CDR3aa: ASLRGRVDEQY

j_gene: TRBJ2-1
v_gene: TRBV7-9
CDR3aa: ASSWALAGRNEQF

j_gene: TRBJ1-1
v_gene: TRBV15
CDR3aa: ATSRKGNTEAF

j_gene: TRBJ2-4
v_gene: TRBV29-1
CDR3aa: SVARGSEDIQY

j_gene: TRBJ1-1
v_gene: TRBV29-1
CDR3aa: SVASGLANTEAF

j_gene: TRBJ2-1
v_gene: TRBV4-3
CDR3aa: ASSRISTGTKNEQF

j_gene: TRBJ2-1
v_gene: TRBV7-2
CDR3aa: ASNSSGQEQF

j_gene: TRBJ1-3
v_gene: TRBV12-3/TRBV12-4
CDR3aa: ASSLDSTPGDAIY

j_gene: TRBJ1-1
v_gene: TRBV7-9
CDR3aa: ASSLVAGREAF

j_gene: TRBJ2-5
v_gene: TRBV27
CDR3aa: ASSTRAQETQY

j_gene: TRBJ2-7
v_gene: TRBV10-3
CDR3aa: AISDTGTSGRAYEQY

j_gene: TRBJ2-1
v_gene: TRBV4-2
CDR3aa: ASSQAVAGGANEQF

j_gene: TRBJ2-3
v_gene: TRBV10-3
CDR3aa: AISESTGGPDTQY

j_gene: NA
v_gene: TRBV11-2
CDR3aa: ASSLVGSSGSYEQY

j_gene: TRBJ1-3
v_gene: TRBV12-3/TRBV12-4
CDR3aa: ASSRGGQAVSLGNTIY

j_gene: NA
v_gene: TRBV11-2
CDR3aa: ASSLVFGNEQF

j_gene: TRBJ2-5
v_gene: TRBV28
CDR3aa: ASSLGTSVETQY

j_gene: NA
v_gene: TRBV4-3
CDR3aa: ASGQELAGGYEQY

j_gene: NA
v_gene: TRBV12-3/TRBV12-4
CDR3aa: ASTWTSGYNEQF

j_gene: TRBJ2-7
v_gene: TRBV20-1
CDR3aa: SATPGTDSEQY

j_gene: NA
v_gene: TRBV7-2
CDR3aa: ASSVVANDEQF

j_gene: TRBJ2-3
v_gene: TRBV4-1
CDR3aa: ASSPGLDTDTQY

j_gene: TRBJ2-1
v_gene: TRBV20-1
CDR3aa: SARGLAGGLNEQF

j_gene: TRBJ2-1
v_gene: TRBV29-1
CDR3aa: SVTRDSYNEQF

j_gene: TRBJ1-3
v_gene: TRBV20-1
CDR3aa: SASPRETSGNTIY

j_gene: TRBJ2-5
v_gene: TRBV29-1
CDR3aa: SVEGAKETQY

j_gene: TRBJ2-1
v_gene: TRBV29-1
CDR3aa: SVSLSSGRLVDQF

j_gene: TRBJ2-3
v_gene: TRBV23-1
CDR3aa: ASSPNGTSGPDTQY

j_gene: TRBJ2-5
v_gene: TRBV6-1
CDR3aa: ASSSGHRGEETQY

j_gene: TRBJ1-2
v_gene: TRBV29-1
CDR3aa: SVTQGYYGYT

j_gene: NA
v_gene: TRBV12-3/TRBV12-4
CDR3aa: ASSNRSVAQETQY

j_gene: TRBJ2-2
v_gene: TRBV10-3
CDR3aa: AISAGQSFTGELF

j_gene: TRBJ2-3
v_gene: TRBV5-1
CDR3aa: ASSAAAVAETDTQY

j_gene: TRBJ2-7
v_gene: TRBV5-6
CDR3aa: ASSLAGASYEQY

j_gene: TRBJ2-5
v_gene: TRBV12-3/TRBV12-4
CDR3aa: ASSHGGWQETQY

j_gene: TRBJ2-5
v_gene: TRBV5-1
CDR3aa: ASSWGSRNYKETQY

j_gene: TRBJ2-2
v_gene: TRBV20-1
CDR3aa: SARDGLPRGARTTGELF

j_gene: TRBJ2-5
v_gene: TRBV7-8
CDR3aa: ASSWMAAEETQY

j_gene: TRBJ2-5
v_gene: TRBV28
CDR3aa: ASTGGWAETQY

j_gene: TRBJ2-3
v_gene: TRBV28
CDR3aa: ASSFPAPQDTQY

j_gene: TRBJ1-1
v_gene: TRBV29-1
CDR3aa: SVGAGGFGTEAF

j_gene: TRBJ1-3
v_gene: TRBV28
CDR3aa: ASSSASSGNTIY

j_gene: TRBJ1-4
v_gene: TRBV12-3/TRBV12-4
CDR3aa: VSSSKQGPIGGKLF

j_gene: TRBJ1-2
v_gene: TRBV4-1
CDR3aa: ASSRRQPNVPTQLANYGYT

j_gene: TRBJ1-1
v_gene: TRBV20-1
CDR3aa: SAKYTGDTEAF

j_gene: TRBJ2-7
v_gene: TRBV20-1
CDR3aa: SANARGTSGRAAAYEQY